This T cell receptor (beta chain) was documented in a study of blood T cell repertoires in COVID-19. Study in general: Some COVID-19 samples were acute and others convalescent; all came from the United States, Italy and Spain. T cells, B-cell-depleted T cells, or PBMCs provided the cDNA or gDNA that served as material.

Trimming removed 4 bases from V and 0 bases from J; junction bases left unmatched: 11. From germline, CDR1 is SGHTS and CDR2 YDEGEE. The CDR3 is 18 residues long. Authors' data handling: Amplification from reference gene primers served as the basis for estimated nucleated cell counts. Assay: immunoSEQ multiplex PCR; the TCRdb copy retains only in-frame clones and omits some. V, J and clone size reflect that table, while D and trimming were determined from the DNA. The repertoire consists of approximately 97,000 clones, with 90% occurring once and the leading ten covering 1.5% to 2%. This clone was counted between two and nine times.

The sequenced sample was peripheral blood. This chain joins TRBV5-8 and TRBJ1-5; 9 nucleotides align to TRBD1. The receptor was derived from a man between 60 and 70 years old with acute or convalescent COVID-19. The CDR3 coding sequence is TGTGCCAGCAGCGGAGCCGGGACAGGGCGTTATAGCAATCAGCCCCAGCATTTT. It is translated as CASSGAGTGRYSNQPQHF. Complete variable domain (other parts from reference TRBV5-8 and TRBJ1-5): EAGVTQSPTHLIKTRGQQATLRCSPISGHTSVYWYQQALGLGLQFLLWYDEGEERNRGNFPPRFSGRQFPNYSSELNVNALELEDSALYLCASSGAGTGRYSNQPQHFGDGTRLSIL.